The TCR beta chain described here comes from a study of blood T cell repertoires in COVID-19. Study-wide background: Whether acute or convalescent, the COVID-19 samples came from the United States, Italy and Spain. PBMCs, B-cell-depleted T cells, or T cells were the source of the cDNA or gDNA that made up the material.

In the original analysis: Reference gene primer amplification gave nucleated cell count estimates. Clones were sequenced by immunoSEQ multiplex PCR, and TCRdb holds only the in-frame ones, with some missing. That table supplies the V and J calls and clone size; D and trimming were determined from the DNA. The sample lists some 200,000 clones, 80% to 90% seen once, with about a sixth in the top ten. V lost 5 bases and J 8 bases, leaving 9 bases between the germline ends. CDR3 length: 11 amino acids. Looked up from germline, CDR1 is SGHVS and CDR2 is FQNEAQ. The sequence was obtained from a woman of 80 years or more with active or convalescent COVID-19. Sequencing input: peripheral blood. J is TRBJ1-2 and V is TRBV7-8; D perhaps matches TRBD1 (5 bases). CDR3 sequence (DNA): TGTGCCAGCAGCCCAGGGCTGGGCTACACCTTC. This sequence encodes CASSPGLGYTF.